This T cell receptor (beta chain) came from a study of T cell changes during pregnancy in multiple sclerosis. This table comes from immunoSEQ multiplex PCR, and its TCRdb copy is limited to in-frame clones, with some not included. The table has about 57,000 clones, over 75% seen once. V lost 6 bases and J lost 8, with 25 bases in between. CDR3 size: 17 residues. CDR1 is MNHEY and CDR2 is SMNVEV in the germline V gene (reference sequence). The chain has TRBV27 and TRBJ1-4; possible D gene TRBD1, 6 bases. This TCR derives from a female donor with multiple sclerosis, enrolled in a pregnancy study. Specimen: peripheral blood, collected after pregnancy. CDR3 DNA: TGTGCCAGCAGCCTCGAATCTCCGACAGGCAACAGGGAAAAACTGTTTTTT. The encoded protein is CASSLESPTGNREKLFF.